This TCR beta chain was identified in a study of T cell clonality in common variable immunodeficiency. This clone was seen at least ten times. Its antigen is still unknown. The sequence runs out 3 residues before the end of the CDR3; the remainder is reconstructed from the germline J gene. Findings and caveats of the study: CVID subjects showed higher TCRbeta clonality than healthy controls. Compared with controls, CVID subjects had fewer shared TCRbeta clones.

Sequenced by immunoSEQ multiplex PCR; TCRdb stores in-frame clones only, minus some. Reported are 30,000 to 40,000 clones, none seen only once; the ten largest carry 2.5% to 3%. CDR3 length: 14 residues. Per the germline V gene, CDR1 is SGHTA and CDR2 is FQGNSA. The V call is TRBV7-2, the J call TRBJ1-2; TRBD1 agrees at 7 bases. The receptor was isolated from a person between 18 and 75 years old in good health. The sequenced sample consisted of peripheral blood mononuclear cells. The CDR3 loop is CASSLQGEAGGYTF. The sequenced part of the CDR3 DNA is TGTGCCAGCAGCTTACAGGGGGAGGCGGGAGGC.